This TCR beta chain was captured in a study of blood T cell repertoires in COVID-19. Whole-study context: Sites in the United States, Italy and Spain provided acute and convalescent COVID-19 samples. PBMCs, B-cell-depleted T cells, or T cells provided the cDNA or gDNA that made up the material.

The authors' processing: Using reference gene primer amplification, nucleated cell counts were estimated. Data came from immunoSEQ multiplex PCR; TCRdb stores just in-frame clones and leaves some out. V and J calls and clone size are copied from that table; D and trimming were computed from the DNA. Among about 81,000 clones listed, under 85% were seen once. The TCR was taken from a human donor in a cohort sampled during active COVID-19. The sequencing input was peripheral blood.

This chain's CDR3 is CASSLMRGPQETQYF. CDR3 in DNA: TGTGCCAGCAGCTTAATGCGGGGTCCCCAAGAGACCCAGTACTTC. The chain joins TRBV7-2 to TRBJ2-5, with D tentatively TRBD2 (6 bases). CDR3 length: 15 residues. Trimming shortened V by 2 bases and J by 1 base, and 11 bases separated the two germline ends. Germline-derived CDR1 and CDR2 are SGHTA and FQGNSA.